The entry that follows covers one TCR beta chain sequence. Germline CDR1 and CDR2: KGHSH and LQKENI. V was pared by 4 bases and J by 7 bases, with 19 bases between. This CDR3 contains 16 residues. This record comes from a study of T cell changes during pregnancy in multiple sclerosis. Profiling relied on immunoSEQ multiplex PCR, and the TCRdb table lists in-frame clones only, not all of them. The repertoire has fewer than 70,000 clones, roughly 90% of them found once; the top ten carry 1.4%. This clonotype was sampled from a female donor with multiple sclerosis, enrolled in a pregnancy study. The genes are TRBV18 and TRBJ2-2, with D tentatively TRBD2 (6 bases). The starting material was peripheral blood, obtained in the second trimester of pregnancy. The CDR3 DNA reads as TGTGCCAGCTCACTGAGCCAGGGACTCACAGACGGGGAGCTGTTTTTT. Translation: CASSLSQGLTDGELFF.